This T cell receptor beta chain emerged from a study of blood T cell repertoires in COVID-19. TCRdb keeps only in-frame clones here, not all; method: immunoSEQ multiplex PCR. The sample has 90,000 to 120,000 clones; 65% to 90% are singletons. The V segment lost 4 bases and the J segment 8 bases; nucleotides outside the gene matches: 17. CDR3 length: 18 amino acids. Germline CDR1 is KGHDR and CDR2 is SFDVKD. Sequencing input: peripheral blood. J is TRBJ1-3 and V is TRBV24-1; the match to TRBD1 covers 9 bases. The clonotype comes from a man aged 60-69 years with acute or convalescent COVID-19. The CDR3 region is CATSDIPDRTGARDTIYF. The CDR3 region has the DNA TGTGCCACCAGTGACATACCCGATAGGACAGGGGCTAGGGACACCATATATTTT.